This T cell receptor (beta chain) was sequenced in a study of blood T cell repertoires in COVID-19. Profiling relied on immunoSEQ multiplex PCR, and the TCRdb table lists in-frame clones only, not all of them. The data show fewer than 350,000 clones, approximately 86% seen once. This TCR came from a woman aged 30 to 39 who had recovered from COVID-19. The sample consisted of peripheral blood.

As DNA, the CDR3 is TGTGCCAGCAGTGACGGTGTTCAGGGTAGGAGCAATCAGCCCCAGCATTTT. Amino acids: CASSDGVQGRSNQPQHF. The chain joins TRBV6-4 to TRBJ1-5, with a weak D call TRBD1 (5 bases). Germline values: CDR1 MRHNA, CDR2 SNTAGT. This CDR3 contains 17 residues. V was pared by 2 bases and J by 1 base, with 15 bases between.